The next 21 T cell receptor beta chains were all read from a single sample in a study of shared clonotypes between healthy human individuals. Only in-frame clones appear in the TCRdb table, and some are missing; sequencing was by immunoSEQ multiplex PCR. This sample yields around 940,000 clones, of which roughly 72% are seen a single time; nearly 1.5% belongs to the top ten. What was sequenced was memory CD4+ T cells sorted from blood. Described subset: CD45RA-negative fraction. These receptors all come from a man between 18 and 29 years old in good health.

The chain is built from TRBV7-2 and TRBJ2-6; D uncertain. Trimming took 4 bases from V and 4 from J, leaving 5 bases between them. The CDR3 runs 13 residues. Germline V gene sequence: CDR1 SGHTA, CDR2 FQGNSA. The CDR3 reads CASSSTGANVLTF. The CDR3 nucleotides read TGTGCCAGCAGCTCGACCGGGGCCAACGTCCTGACTTTC.

The chain recombines TRBV2 with TRBJ1-2; 7 positions match TRBD1. V trimming: 2 bases; J trimming: 1 base; junction bases outside the gene matches: 4. This CDR3 spans 15 amino acids. CDR1 is SNHLY, CDR2 FYNNEI, per germline. CDR3 DNA sequence: TGTGCCAGCAGTGAATTTACAGGGGTTAACTATGGCTACACCTTC. Translation: CASSEFTGVNYGYTF.

CDR3 sequence: CASSMVANTGELFF. The DNA of the CDR3 is TGTGCCAGCAGCATGGTAGCGAACACCGGGGAGCTGTTTTTT. J is TRBJ2-2 and V is TRBV11-3, with D hard to call. Germline V gene sequence: CDR1 SGHNT, CDR2 YENEEA. The CDR3 is 14 amino acids. With 5 bases removed from V and 0 bases from J, the gap between germline ends came to 7 bases.

CDR3 DNA sequence: TGCGCCAGCAGCTTGTTTATGGAGGCAAATACGCAGTATTTT. It codes for CASSLFMEANTQYF. The chain has TRBV5-1 and TRBJ2-3; possibly TRBD2 for D (5 bases). V lost 1 base and J 7 bases, leaving 13 bases between the germline ends. This CDR3 contains 14 residues. Per germline, CDR1 SGHRS and CDR2 YFSETQ.

The chain links TRBV18 to TRBJ1-6; D possibly corresponds to TRBD1 (5 bases). Germline assignment: CDR1 KGHSH and CDR2 LQKENI. Between the trimmed V and J ends, which lost 3 bases and 5 bases, there was a span of 14 bases. This CDR3 region has 16 residues. This CDR3 reads CASSPSGQGNNSPLHF. The CDR3 DNA reads TGTGCCAGCTCACCTTCCGGGCAGGGCAATAATTCACCCCTCCACTTT. The variable domain in full, with the rest retrieved from reference TRBV18 and TRBJ1-6, is NAGVMQNPRHLVRRRGQEARLRCSPMKGHSHVYWYRQLPEEGLKFMVYLQKENIIDESGMPKERFSAEFPKEGPSILRIQQVVRGDSAAYFCASSPSGQGNNSPLHFGNGTRLTVT.

This clone was counted a few times. As DNA, the CDR3 is TGTGCCAGCAGATTAGCGGGGTCGAACACCGGGGAGCTGTTTTTT. Translation: CASRLAGSNTGELFF. The gene calls are TRBV6-6 and TRBJ2-2, with 8 bases lining up with TRBD2. V shed 6 bases, J shed 0 bases, and the junction held 3 bases outside the gene matches. The CDR3 length is 15 residues. Germline values: CDR1 MNHNY, CDR2 SVGAGI (reference sequence).

The chain recombines TRBV10-3 with TRBJ2-3; no clear D. The CDR3 covers 11 residues. Germline CDR1 is ENHRY and CDR2 is SYGVKD. The V end was cut by 6 bases, the J end by 6 bases, with 7 bases between. In DNA, the CDR3 is TGTGCCATCAGAGGAATTGATACGCAGTATTTT. Translation gives CAIRGIDTQYF.

Comments on this clone: The same CDR3 also results from other DNA sequences found in this sample. The V call is TRBV7-9, the J call TRBJ1-5, with D unresolved. V was pared by 2 bases and J by 1 base, with 6 bases between. CDR1 and CDR2 (germline): SEHNR, FQNEAQ (reference sequence). The CDR3 loop spans 14 amino acids. DNA for the CDR3: TGTGCCAGCAGCTTAACAGAGAGCAATCAGCCCCAGCATTTT. It is translated as CASSLTESNQPQHF.

V is TRBV25-1 and J is TRBJ1-6; D is uncertain. The CDR3 spans 13 residues. Germline V lookup: CDR1 MGHDK, CDR2 SYGVNS. V was pared by 8 bases and J by 7 bases, with 12 bases between. CDR3 region: CASEEWPNSPLHF. Here the CDR3 DNA reads TGTGCCAGCGAAGAGTGGCCGAATTCACCCCTCCACTTT.

V usage is TRBV4-1 and J usage is TRBJ2-3; 8 bases match TRBD1. This CDR3 comprises 16 residues. The V and J ends lost 0 bases and 1 base, in that order; junction bases with no gene match: 3. CDR1 is MGHRA, CDR2 YSYEKL, per germline. The CDR3 nucleotides read TGCGCCAGCAGCCAAGACTCCAGGGGGCGCACAGATACGCAGTATTTT. It specifies CASSQDSRGRTDTQYF.

The chain combines TRBV19 with TRBJ2-3; TRBD1 agrees at 9 bases. The V gene's germline CDR1 is LNHDA and CDR2 SQIVND (reference sequence). V shed 5 bases, J shed 3 bases, and the junction held 3 bases outside the gene matches. The CDR3 has 14 residues. The CDR3 coding sequence is TGTGCCAGTAGTCGGGACAGGGCAACAGATACGCAGTATTTT. Its protein product is CASSRDRATDTQYF.

The chain combines TRBV19 with TRBJ2-3; maybe TRBD1 (6 bases). The CDR3 has 13 residues. Per the germline V gene, CDR1 is LNHDA and CDR2 is SQIVND (reference sequence). The V end was cut by 9 bases, the J end by 6 bases, with 16 bases between. The CDR3 spells CASGQIRLDTQYF. For the CDR3, the DNA is TGTGCCAGCGGACAGATCCGTCTTGATACGCAGTATTTT.

V and J are TRBV19 and TRBJ2-1, with unresolved D. The ends were cut back, 5 bases at V and 9 bases at J, with 14 bases in the middle. CDR1 and CDR2 from the germline V gene are LNHDA and SQIVND (reference sequence). The CDR3 covers 13 residues. The CDR3 is CASSLGTWGEQFF. In nucleotides, the CDR3 is TGTGCCAGTAGTTTGGGTACCTGGGGTGAGCAGTTCTTC.

Only one count was recorded for this clone. This sequence joins TRBV4-1 and TRBJ2-2; TRBD2 might be the D (5 bases). The germline CDR1 and CDR2 sequences are MGHRA and YSYEKL. The length of the CDR3 is 15 residues. The V end was cut by 0 bases, the J end by 6 bases, with 11 bases between. The CDR3 nucleotides are TGCGCCAGCAGCCAAGATCAACTAGTCCCCGGGGAGCTGTTTTTT. Its protein product is CASSQDQLVPGELFF.

V is TRBV7-2 and J is TRBJ1-5, with 11 nucleotides matching TRBD1. This CDR3 is 15 amino acids long. Looked up from germline, CDR1 is SGHTA and CDR2 is FQGNSA. With 4 bases clipped from V and 5 bases from J, the junction kept 4 bases outside the gene matches. The CDR3 spells CASSSGQGVYQPQHF. The CDR3 DNA is TGTGCCAGCAGCTCGGGACAGGGGGTATATCAGCCCCAGCATTTT.

V is TRBV5-6 and J is TRBJ2-5; TRBD1 is a possible D gene (5 bases). The CDR3 length is 15 residues. Germline V gives CDR1 SGHDT, CDR2 YYEEEE. V was pared by 0 bases and J by 1 base, with 10 bases between. CDR3 sequence (DNA): TGTGCCAGCAGCTTGGCCTTTGGGGCCCAAGAGACCCAGTACTTC. This translates into CASSLAFGAQETQYF.

Worth noting for this clone: Since a far larger clone is one base different, this is likely a read error. In the same sample, other DNA sequences code for this CDR3. The chain's CDR3 is CASSLGGYGYTF. CDR3 in DNA: TGTGCCAGCAGCTTAGGGGGCTATGGCTACACCTTC. This chain uses TRBV7-8 with TRBJ1-2, with D unclear. Germline V lookup: CDR1 SGHVS, CDR2 FQNEAQ. The ends were cut back, 1 base at V and 4 bases at J, with 4 bases in the middle. This CDR3 is 12 amino acids long.

The chain carries TRBV5-1 and TRBJ2-1; 9 positions match TRBD2. CDR1 is SGHRS and CDR2 is YFSETQ in the germline V gene. After removal of 1 base from V and 7 bases from J, the junction contained 9 bases not matched to a gene. The CDR3 runs 16 residues. The DNA for the CDR3 is TGCGCCAGCAGCTTGTTAGCGGGAGTTATGGTGAATGAGCAGTTCTTC. Translating gives CASSLLAGVMVNEQFF.

The CDR3 loop is CASSLGLTGPDTQYF. CDR3 bases: TGTGCCAGCAGTTTAGGGTTGACAGGGCCAGATACGCAGTATTTT. The chain is built from TRBV28 and TRBJ2-3, with TRBD1 identical over 7 bases. CDR1 is MDHEN, CDR2 SYDVKM, per germline. The CDR3 spans 15 residues. Germline trimming cut 2 bases from V and 4 bases from J; bases unmatched to any gene: 6.

The rearrangement uses TRBV2 and TRBJ2-7; D is tentatively TRBD1 or TRBD2 (8 bases each). The CDR3 length is 14 residues. CDR1 is SNHLY and CDR2 is FYNNEI in the germline V gene. Trimming shortened V by 7 bases and J by 1 base, and 14 bases separated the two germline ends. The CDR3 DNA is TGTGCCAGCAATAGCGGGACAGGTTCCTACGAGCAGTACTTC. It is translated as CASNSGTGSYEQYF.

The chain recombines TRBV9 with TRBJ2-2; D may be TRBD2 (6 bases). Trimming cost V 0 bases and J 3 bases, with 9 bases left between them. The CDR3 runs 15 residues. Germline V gene data show CDR1 as SGDLS and CDR2 as YYNGEE. The CDR3 protein is CASSVDIADTGELFF. The CDR3 region has the DNA TGTGCCAGCAGCGTAGATATAGCGGACACCGGGGAGCTGTTTTTT.